This is a list of T cell receptor beta chains from one sample in a study of blood T cell repertoires in COVID-19. Sequencing was performed with immunoSEQ multiplex PCR; in TCRdb, only in-frame clones are kept and a portion is missing. This sample has 250,000 to 350,000 clones, with around 87% found just once. The sample comprised PBMCs or T cells enriched from blood (not recorded which). Every receptor here comes from a woman in her twenties or thirties who had recovered from COVID-19. Each CDR3 is given with its conserved first and last residue. A D gene is named only where the DNA matches it firmly. The size field is filled for only some rows; it gives once, few, many or a size class.

V gene: TRBV18
D gene: TRBD1
J gene: TRBJ1-1
clone size: -
CDR3 protein: CASSPGQGRVNTEAFF
CDR3 DNA: TGTGCCAGCTCACCTGGACAGGGAAGGGTGAACACTGAAGCTTTCTTT

V gene: TRBV25-1
D gene: -
J gene: TRBJ1-1
clone size: -
CDR3 protein: CASSELGQYTEAFF
CDR3 DNA: TGTGCCAGCAGTGAATTGGGGCAATACACTGAAGCTTTCTTT

V gene: TRBV19
D gene: -
J gene: TRBJ1-3
clone size: few
CDR3 protein: CASTPVSGTGNTIYF
CDR3 DNA: TGTGCCAGTACTCCCGTGAGCGGAACTGGAAACACCATATATTTT

V gene: TRBV11-3
D gene: -
J gene: TRBJ1-1
clone size: -
CDR3 protein: CASSEGTLNTEAFF
CDR3 DNA: TGTGCCAGCAGCGAGGGGACATTGAACACTGAAGCTTTCTTT

V gene: TRBV5-1
D gene: -
J gene: TRBJ1-2
clone size: -
CDR3 protein: CASSHEADSEGYTF
CDR3 DNA: TGCGCCAGCAGCCATGAGGCGGACAGTGAGGGCTACACCTTC

V gene: TRBV21-1
D gene: -
J gene: TRBJ1-5
clone size: -
CDR3 protein: CASSPRQGTQPQHF
CDR3 DNA: TGTGCCAGCAGCCCACGACAGGGAACTCAGCCCCAGCATTTT

V gene: TRBV5-4
D gene: TRBD1
J gene: TRBJ2-3
clone size: -
CDR3 protein: CASSDRGASTDTQYF
CDR3 DNA: TGTGCCAGCAGCGACAGGGGGGCCTCCACAGATACGCAGTATTTT

V gene: TRBV5-5
D gene: TRBD1
J gene: TRBJ1-1
clone size: -
CDR3 protein: CASSSVRTGFSEAFF
CDR3 DNA: TGTGCCAGCAGCTCGGTACGGACAGGGTTTTCTGAAGCTTTCTTT

V gene: TRBV18
D gene: -
J gene: TRBJ1-1
clone size: -
CDR3 protein: CASSPPRSVNTEAFF
CDR3 DNA: TGTGCCAGCTCCCCTCCCCGCAGCGTGAACACTGAAGCTTTCTTT

V gene: TRBV7-9
D gene: -
J gene: TRBJ1-6
clone size: -
CDR3 protein: CASSKTGSPLHF
CDR3 DNA: TGTGCCAGCAGCAAGACGGGTTCACCCCTCCACTTT

V gene: TRBV6-2/TRBV6-3
D gene: TRBD1
J gene: TRBJ2-2
clone size: -
CDR3 protein: CASSPQGADTGELFF
CDR3 DNA: TGTGCCAGCAGCCCACAGGGGGCTGATACCGGGGAGCTGTTTTTT

V gene: TRBV11-3
D gene: TRBD2
J gene: TRBJ2-3
clone size: -
CDR3 protein: CASSWGTTSTDTQYF
CDR3 DNA: TGTGCCAGCAGCTGGGGGACTACTAGCACAGATACGCAGTATTTT

V gene: TRBV7-2
D gene: TRBD1
J gene: TRBJ2-4
clone size: -
CDR3 protein: CASSLGTANIQYF
CDR3 DNA: TGTGCCAGCAGCCTCGGGACAGCAAACATTCAGTACTTC

V gene: TRBV6-1
D gene: -
J gene: TRBJ1-4
clone size: -
CDR3 protein: CASSEFLRPGLFF
CDR3 DNA: TGTGCCAGCAGTGAATTTCTCCGCCCAGGACTGTTTTTT

V gene: TRBV2
D gene: -
J gene: TRBJ1-5
clone size: once
CDR3 protein: CASSELGGGNQPQHF
CDR3 DNA: TGTGCCAGCAGTGAACTAGGGGGTGGCAATCAGCCCCAGCATTTT

V gene: TRBV7-8
D gene: TRBD2
J gene: TRBJ2-7
clone size: once
CDR3 protein: CASSLKRGAGGYEQYF
CDR3 DNA: TGTGCCAGCAGCTTAAAGCGAGGAGCGGGGGGGTACGAGCAGTACTTC

V gene: TRBV9
D gene: -
J gene: TRBJ2-1
clone size: -
CDR3 protein: CASSLLNRGNEQFF
CDR3 DNA: TGTGCCAGCAGCCTTCTCAATAGAGGGAATGAGCAGTTCTTC

V gene: TRBV27
D gene: TRBD1
J gene: TRBJ2-7
clone size: -
CDR3 protein: CASSLFLRGRGLSEQYF
CDR3 DNA: TGTGCCAGCAGTTTATTTCTGCGGGGCAGGGGGCTGAGCGAGCAGTACTTC

V gene: TRBV5-4
D gene: -
J gene: TRBJ2-1
clone size: -
CDR3 protein: CASSLVRVEKQFF
CDR3 DNA: TGTGCCAGCAGCTTGGTTCGGGTAGAGAAGCAGTTCTTC

V gene: TRBV6-5
D gene: -
J gene: TRBJ1-6
clone size: -
CDR3 protein: CASSSAQGYNSPLHF
CDR3 DNA: TGTGCCAGCAGTTCTGCCCAGGGTTATAATTCACCCCTCCACTTT

V gene: TRBV7-8
D gene: -
J gene: TRBJ1-4
clone size: -
CDR3 protein: CASSLVGGANEKLFF
CDR3 DNA: TGTGCCAGCAGCTTGGTGGGGGGAGCTAATGAAAAACTGTTTTTT

V gene: TRBV27
D gene: -
J gene: TRBJ2-3
clone size: -
CDR3 protein: CATKIRTPRGDTQYF
CDR3 DNA: TGTGCCACCAAAATCAGGACCCCCCGGGGAGATACGCAGTATTTT

V gene: TRBV21-1
D gene: -
J gene: TRBJ1-4
clone size: -
CDR3 protein: CASSKRTTGVPRFATNEKLFF
CDR3 DNA: TGTGCCAGCAGCAAGAGGACCACGGGGGTCCCCAGGTTTGCAACTAATGAAAAACTGTTTTTT

V gene: TRBV4-2
D gene: -
J gene: TRBJ2-3
clone size: -
CDR3 protein: CASSQDGLAGLVDTQYF
CDR3 DNA: TGTGCCAGCAGCCAAGACGGACTCGCAGGATTGGTAGATACGCAGTATTTT

V gene: TRBV5-1
D gene: TRBD1
J gene: TRBJ2-1
clone size: -
CDR3 protein: CASSLVSGGEGNEQFF
CDR3 DNA: TGCGCCAGCAGCTTGGTTTCAGGGGGCGAGGGGAATGAGCAGTTCTTC

V gene: TRBV7-8
D gene: TRBD1
J gene: TRBJ1-4
clone size: -
CDR3 protein: CASSFQGAREKLFF
CDR3 DNA: TGTGCCAGCAGCTTTCAGGGGGCTCGAGAAAAACTGTTTTTT

V gene: TRBV6-5
D gene: -
J gene: TRBJ1-2
clone size: -
CDR3 protein: CASSSYRDEGGYTF
CDR3 DNA: TGTGCCAGCAGCTCTTACAGGGACGAGGGCGGCTACACCTTC

V gene: TRBV7-8
D gene: -
J gene: TRBJ1-2
clone size: -
CDR3 protein: CASSKAGDGYTF
CDR3 DNA: TGTGCCAGCAGTAAGGCGGGCGACGGCTACACCTTC

V gene: TRBV19
D gene: TRBD2
J gene: TRBJ2-1
clone size: -
CDR3 protein: CASGGGPYNEQFF
CDR3 DNA: TGTGCCAGCGGGGGGGGCCCCTACAATGAGCAGTTCTTC

V gene: TRBV9
D gene: -
J gene: TRBJ1-6
clone size: -
CDR3 protein: CASSERGNSPLHF
CDR3 DNA: TGTGCCAGCAGCGAGCGTGGGAATTCACCCCTCCACTTT

V gene: TRBV5-1
D gene: TRBD2
J gene: TRBJ2-5
clone size: -
CDR3 protein: CASSLGGGGGETQYF
CDR3 DNA: TGCGCCAGCAGCTTGGGGGGCGGGGGGGGAGAGACCCAGTACTTC